This T cell receptor (beta chain) was documented in a study of beta chain features in type 1 diabetes. Study-wide results and limits: Within each of all four CD4+ subsets, Type 1 diabetes patients had TCRB CDR3s that were moderately but significantly shorter.

Germline V lookup: CDR1 SNHLY, CDR2 FYNNEI. Trimming stripped 6 bases from V and 4 bases from J, with 5 bases between. CDR3 length: 11 residues. The isolated RNA, all of it, was reverse transcribed, so expressed TCRB transcripts were what got sequenced. Sequenced by immunoSEQ multiplex PCR; TCRdb stores in-frame clones only, minus some. Among 350,000 to 400,000 clones listed, over 10% were seen once. As to this clone: What it binds is not known.

The specimen sequenced was naive CD4+ T cells from blood. The chain links TRBV2 to TRBJ2-3; D perhaps matches TRBD1 (5 bases). The receptor was isolated from a woman younger than 30 with type 1 diabetes. CDR3: CASRGPDTQYF. The CDR3, as DNA: TGTGCCAGCAGGGGGCCAGATACGCAGTATTTT.